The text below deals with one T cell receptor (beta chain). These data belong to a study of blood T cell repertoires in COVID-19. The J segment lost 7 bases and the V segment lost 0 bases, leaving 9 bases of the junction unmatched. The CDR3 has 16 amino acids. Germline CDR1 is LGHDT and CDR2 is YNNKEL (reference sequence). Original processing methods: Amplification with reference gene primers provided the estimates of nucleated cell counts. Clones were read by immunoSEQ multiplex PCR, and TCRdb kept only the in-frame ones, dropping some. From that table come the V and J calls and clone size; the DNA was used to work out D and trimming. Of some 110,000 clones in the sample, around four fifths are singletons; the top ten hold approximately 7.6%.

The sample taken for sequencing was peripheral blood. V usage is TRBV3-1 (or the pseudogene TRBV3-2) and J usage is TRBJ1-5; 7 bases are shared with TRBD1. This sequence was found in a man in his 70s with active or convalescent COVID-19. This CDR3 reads CASSQDPTGVRQPQHF. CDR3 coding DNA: TGTGCCAGCAGCCAAGATCCAACAGGGGTTCGGCAGCCCCAGCATTTT.